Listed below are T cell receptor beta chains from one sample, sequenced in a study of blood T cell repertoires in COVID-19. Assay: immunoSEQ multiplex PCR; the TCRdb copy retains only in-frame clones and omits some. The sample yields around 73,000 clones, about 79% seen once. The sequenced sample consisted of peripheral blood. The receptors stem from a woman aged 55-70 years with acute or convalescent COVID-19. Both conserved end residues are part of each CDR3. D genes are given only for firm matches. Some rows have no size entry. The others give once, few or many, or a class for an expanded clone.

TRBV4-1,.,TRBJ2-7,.,CASSQENRVEQYF,TGCGCCAGCAGCCAAGAGAACAGGGTCGAGCAGTACTTC
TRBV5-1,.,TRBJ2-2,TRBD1,CASSLDPRQGTGELFF,TGCGCCAGCAGCTTGGATCCGAGACAGGGCACCGGGGAGCTGTTTTTT
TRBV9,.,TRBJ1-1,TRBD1,CASARTGGRNTEAFF,TGTGCCAGCGCCAGGACAGGGGGGAGGAACACTGAAGCTTTCTTT
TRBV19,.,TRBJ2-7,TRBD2,CASRDQTSGRSYEQYF,TGTGCCAGTAGAGACCAGACTAGCGGGAGATCCTACGAGCAGTACTTC
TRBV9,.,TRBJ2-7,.,CASSVESDEQYF,TGTGCCAGCAGCGTAGAGTCGGACGAGCAGTACTTC
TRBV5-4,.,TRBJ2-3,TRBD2,CASSLGGSGVASSTDTQYF,TGTGCCAGCAGCTTGGGGGGTAGCGGGGTTGCCTCTAGCACAGATACGCAGTATTTT
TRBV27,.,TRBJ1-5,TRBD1,CASSFRGHQPQHF,TGTGCCAGCAGTTTCAGGGGGCATCAGCCCCAGCATTTT
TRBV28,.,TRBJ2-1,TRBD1,CASSSPGQVANEQFF,TGTGCCAGCAGTTCGCCGGGACAGGTAGCGAATGAGCAGTTCTTC
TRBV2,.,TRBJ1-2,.,CASSGRGGNYGYTF,TGTGCCAGCAGTGGCAGGGGAGGGAACTATGGCTACACCTTC
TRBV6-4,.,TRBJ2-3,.,CASGAGHTDTQYF,TGTGCCAGCGGGGCGGGGCACACAGATACGCAGTATTTT
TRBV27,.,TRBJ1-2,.,CASGTSSNYGYTF,TGTGCCAGCGGGACAAGCAGCAACTATGGCTACACCTTC
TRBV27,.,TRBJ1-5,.,CASSLGAGMVQPQHF,TGTGCCAGCAGTTTGGGGGCAGGGATGGTTCAGCCCCAGCATTTT
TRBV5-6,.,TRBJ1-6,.,CASSLPQAGRDSPLHF,TGTGCCAGCAGCTTGCCCCAGGCGGGTAGGGATTCACCCCTCCACTTT
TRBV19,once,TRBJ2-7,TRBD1,CASSISGQGAGEQYF,TGTGCCAGTAGTATCTCTGGACAGGGGGCTGGCGAGCAGTACTTC
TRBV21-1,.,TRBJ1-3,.,CASSKTIQGCSGNTIYF,TGTGCCAGCAGCAAGACTATACAGGGGTGCTCTGGAAACACCATATATTTT
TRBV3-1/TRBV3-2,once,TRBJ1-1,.,CASSQAGRDTEAFF,TGTGCCAGCAGCCAAGCCGGGAGAGACACTGAAGCTTTCTTT
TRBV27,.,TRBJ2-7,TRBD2,CASSTWTSGYEQYF,TGTGCCAGCAGTACTTGGACTAGCGGCTACGAGCAGTACTTC